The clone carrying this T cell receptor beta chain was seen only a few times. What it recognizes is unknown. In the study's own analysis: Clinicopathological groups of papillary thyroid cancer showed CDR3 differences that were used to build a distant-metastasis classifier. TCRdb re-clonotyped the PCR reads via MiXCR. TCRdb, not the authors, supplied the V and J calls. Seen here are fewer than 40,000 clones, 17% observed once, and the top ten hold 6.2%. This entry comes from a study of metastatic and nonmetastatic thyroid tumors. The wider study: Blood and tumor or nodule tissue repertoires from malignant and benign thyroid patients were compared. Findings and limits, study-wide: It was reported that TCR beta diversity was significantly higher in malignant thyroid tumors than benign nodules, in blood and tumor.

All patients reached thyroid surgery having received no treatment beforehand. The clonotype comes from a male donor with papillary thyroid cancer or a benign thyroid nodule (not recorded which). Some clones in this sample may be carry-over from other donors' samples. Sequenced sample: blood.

CDR3 bases: TGTGCCAGCCAATCCAGCGGACAGCGACTCCACTTT. Translating gives CASQSSGQRLHF. The chain recombines TRBV12-3 or TRBV12-4 with TRBJ1-6; TRBD1 is a possible D gene (6 bases). The CDR3 sequence is 12 residues long. V lost 8 bases and J 16 bases, leaving 18 bases between the germline ends.